This T cell receptor (beta chain) comes out of a study of CD8 T cells in Susac syndrome. The multiple sclerosis controls, all treatment-naive patients, had relapsing-remitting disease that was stable or active. The length of the CDR3 is 15 residues. Germline values: CDR1 SGHNT, CDR2 YYREEE (reference sequence). V gave up 0 bases and J gave up 1 base, with 10 bases separating them. cDNA came from about 0.51 to 1 ug RNA primed by random hexamers. With immunoSEQ multiplex PCR, TCR beta CDR3 was amplified across 54 Vbeta and 13 Jbeta. In TCRdb, the immunoSEQ multiplex PCR reads were re-called with MiXCR into one record per CDR3 protein. The sample holds some 160,000 distinct CDR3 sequences, about 95% seen once.

V gene TRBV5-4 combines with J gene TRBJ2-5; a possible D gene is TRBD1 (5 bases). The sequencing input was CD8+ T cells from PBMCs. This clonotype originated in a human donor with multiple sclerosis. Written as DNA, the CDR3 is TGTGCCAGCAGCTTGGGACAGACGATCCAAGAGACCCAGTACTTC. Translating gives CASSLGQTIQETQYF. The full variable domain, completed using reference TRBV5-4 and TRBJ2-5, is ETGVTQSPTHLIKTRGQQVTLRCSSQSGHNTVSWYQQALGQGPQFIFQYYREEENGRGNFPPRFSGLQFPNYSSELNVNALELDDSALYLCASSLGQTIQETQYFGPGTRLLVL.